A single sample gave rise to the 14 T cell receptor beta chains below, sequenced in a study of primary melanoma T cells and metastatic recurrence. TCRdb's copy holds only in-frame clones and misses some; the assay was immunoSEQ multiplex PCR. Of 600 or so clones listed, about two thirds are singletons. The sample was melanoma tumor tissue. These receptor sequences come from a human donor with melanoma.

The chain recombines TRBV18 with TRBJ1-2; D unclear. V dropped 2 bases and J dropped 4 bases, with 11 bases sitting between them. Germline V gene sequence: CDR1 KGHSH, CDR2 LQKENI. The CDR3 contains 14 residues. The CDR3 loop is CASSPELAAYGYTF. The CDR3 DNA follows: TGTGCCAGCTCACCAGAGCTGGCAGCCTATGGCTACACCTTC.

In this sample, this clone turned up a few times. This CDR3 is CASRGDTYTGELFF. Written as DNA, the CDR3 is TGTGCCAGCAGAGGGGACACCTACACCGGGGAGCTGTTTTTT. The J gene is TRBJ2-2, the V gene TRBV6-8; D might be TRBD1 (6 bases). Germline V gene sequence: CDR1 MNHGY, CDR2 SAAAGT. The CDR3 length is 14 residues. Deletions cut 6 bases from V and 3 bases from J, with 11 bases between.

The genes are TRBV29-1 and TRBJ2-1; the match to TRBD1 covers 9 bases. Germline V lookup: CDR1 SQVTM, CDR2 ANQGSEA. V was clipped by 7 bases and J by 8 bases; unmatched bases: 9. This CDR3 comprises 13 residues. The CDR3 sequence: CSATGQGGDEQFF. Here the CDR3 DNA reads TGCAGCGCAACGGGACAGGGTGGGGATGAGCAGTTCTTC.

V and J are TRBV11-3 and TRBJ2-5; D is ambiguous. CDR3 length equals 14 residues. V dropped 6 bases and J dropped 0 bases, with 11 bases sitting between them. The V gene's germline CDR1 is SGHNT and CDR2 YENEEA. CDR3 region: CASRLGQNQETQYF. As DNA, the CDR3 is TGTGCCAGCAGGCTCGGGCAAAACCAAGAGACCCAGTACTTC.

The chain combines TRBV11-3 with TRBJ1-4; 9 bases are a match to TRBD1. The CDR3 has 19 amino acids. V lost 3 bases and J lost 4; bases outside the gene matches: 15. Germline V gene data show CDR1 as SGHNT and CDR2 as YENEEA. The CDR3 loop is CASSLVPGTGMDLNEKLFF. The CDR3 region has the DNA TGTGCCAGCAGCTTGGTTCCCGGGACAGGGATGGACCTTAATGAAAAACTGTTTTTT.

This clone was recorded once. The chain employs TRBV7-7 and TRBJ1-3; D is uncertain. CDR1 SSHAT and CDR2 FNYEAQ come from the germline V gene (reference sequence). CDR3 length: 15 residues. Deletions cut 5 bases from V and 0 bases from J, with 11 bases between. The DNA of the CDR3 is TGTGCCAGCAGCGCTGGTGTTTTCTCTGGAAACACCATATATTTT. This sequence encodes CASSAGVFSGNTIYF.

The V gene is TRBV19, the J gene TRBJ1-5, with 10 bases fitting TRBD1. This CDR3 contains 16 residues. CDR1 and CDR2 from the germline V gene are LNHDA and SQIVND (reference sequence). The J segment lost 6 bases and the V segment lost 5 bases, leaving 10 bases of the junction unmatched. In DNA form, the CDR3 reads TGTGCCAGTAGTTATCGGGGGGACAGGGGTGGTCAGCCCCAGCATTTT. This sequence encodes CASSYRGDRGGQPQHF.

The chain is built from TRBV11-3 and TRBJ1-1; TRBD1 is a possible D gene (6 bases). Germline V gene data show CDR1 as SGHNT and CDR2 as YENEEA. CDR3 length: 15 amino acids. Trimming took 4 bases from V and 4 from J, leaving 16 bases between them. In nucleotides, the CDR3 is TGTGCCAGCAGCTGGACCCAGGGGTTCGGCACTGAAGCTTTCTTT. Its protein product is CASSWTQGFGTEAFF.

This rearrangement joins TRBV19 to TRBJ1-2; D gene uncertain. The CDR3 loop spans 13 amino acids. In germline, CDR1 is LNHDA, CDR2 SQIVND (reference sequence). Trimming left V 6 bases short and J 13 bases short, with 21 bases between. The CDR3: CASRQTGMDGATF. CDR3 bases: TGTGCCAGTAGACAGACTGGGATGGATGGAGCCACCTTC. The whole variable domain, remainder taken from reference TRBV19 and TRBJ1-2, is DGGITQSPKYLFRKEGQNVTLSCEQNLNHDAMYWYRQDPGQGLRLIYYSQIVNDFQKGDIAEGYSVSREKKESFPLTVTSAQKNPTAFYLCASRQTGMDGATFGSGTRLTVV.

This chain links TRBV28 with TRBJ2-1, with TRBD1 matching over 8 bases. This CDR3 has 16 amino acids. V shed 5 bases and J 8 bases; nucleotides not matched to a gene: 14. CDR1 and CDR2 from the germline V gene are MDHEN and SYDVKM. The DNA for the CDR3 is TGTGCCAGCAGTAAAATTGACAGGGGACGTGGCGATGAGCAGTTCTTC. Protein: CASSKIDRGRGDEQFF.

The CDR3 loop reads CASRYQGASGEQYF. The DNA for the CDR3 is TGTGCCAGCAGGTACCAGGGGGCCTCCGGGGAGCAGTACTTC. V gene TRBV6-8 combines with J gene TRBJ2-7, with 8 bases lining up with TRBD1. Trimming cost V 6 bases and J 7 bases; bases outside gene matches: 11. Germline lookup yields CDR1 MNHGY and CDR2 SAAAGT. This CDR3 comprises 14 residues.

The V gene is TRBV19, the J gene TRBJ1-2; no reliable D call. This CDR3 region has 15 residues. Between the trimmed V and J ends, which lost 5 bases and 3 bases, there was a span of 16 bases. Germline V gene sequence: CDR1 LNHDA, CDR2 SQIVND (reference sequence). In DNA, the CDR3 is TGTGCCAGTAGTGCGACAAGGTTCCGAGACTATGGCTACACCTTC. Amino acid sequence: CASSATRFRDYGYTF.

The chain carries TRBV28 and TRBJ2-6, with a possible D match to TRBD2 (5 bases). V lost 4 bases and J lost 0, with 16 bases in between. The CDR3 contains 18 residues. CDR1 is MDHEN, CDR2 SYDVKM, per germline. CDR3 protein: CASSWRLGVNSGANVLTF. CDR3 DNA: TGTGCCAGCAGTTGGAGGCTTGGGGTTAACTCTGGGGCCAACGTCCTGACTTTC.

This clone was seen more than once but under ten times. The chain links TRBV6-8 to TRBJ2-5, with 7 bases fitting TRBD1. Germline CDR1 MNHGY, CDR2 SAAAGT. With 5 bases clipped from V and 5 bases from J, the junction kept 11 bases outside the gene matches. CDR3 size: 15 residues. This chain's CDR3 is CASSGRQGVMETQYF. The CDR3 DNA is TGTGCCAGCAGTGGTCGACAGGGAGTTATGGAGACCCAGTACTTC.